The source of this T cell receptor (beta chain) is a study of cytomegalovirus exposure and HLA in healthy donors. Trimming took off 8 bases at V and 2 bases at J, with 9 bases between the two ends. This CDR3 is built from 11 residues. CDR1 is SQVTM, CDR2 ANQGSEA, per germline. Primers: 60 Vbeta forward and 13 Jbeta reverse. Method: immunoSEQ multiplex PCR; TCRdb's copy keeps in-frame clones and lacks some. Among tens of thousands of clones listed, around 80% were seen once. This clone came up once. This receptor was obtained from a male donor in good health and CMV-seronegative. Specimen: PBMCs. The genes are TRBV29-1 and TRBJ1-2; possibly TRBD1 for D (6 bases). CDR3 residues: CSCTGNYGYTF. The CDR3, as DNA: TGCAGCTGTACAGGGAACTATGGCTACACCTTC.